The rows below give T cell receptor beta chains drawn from one sample of a study of neoadjuvant anti-PD-1 for oral cavity cancer. Using immunoSEQ multiplex PCR, the repertoire was profiled, and TCRdb retains in-frame clones only, with some absent. The sample consists of 55,000 to 75,000 clones, 86% of them appearing once. The material sequenced was PBMCs, taken after nivolumab (anti-PD-1) treatment. These receptors were taken from a person aged 40 to 85 with oral cavity squamous cell carcinoma. Both conserved end residues are part of each CDR3. A D gene is named only where the DNA matches it firmly. A row's size may be missing; if present it is once, few, many or a size class.

clone_size	d_call	j_call	v_call	cdr3_nt	cdr3_aa
-	TRBD1	TRBJ1-2	TRBV6-1	TGTGCCAGCATCAGGGACAGGGCCCAAGATGGCTACACCTTC	CASIRDRAQDGYTF
-	-	TRBJ1-1	TRBV5-6	TGTGCCAGCACCCATGGGGCTAACACTGAAGCTTTCTTT	CASTHGANTEAFF
-	-	TRBJ1-6	TRBV4-1	TGCGCCAGCAGCCAAGCCCCGAGAACGCCGGGTTCACCCCTCCACTTT	CASSQAPRTPGSPLHF
once	TRBD2	TRBJ2-1	TRBV5-1	TGCGCCAGCAGCTTGGGCGGGGGGAAGACCTCCTACAATGAGCAGTTCTTC	CASSLGGGKTSYNEQFF
-	TRBD1	TRBJ2-6	TRBV5-4	TGTGCCAGCGGACAGGCCTCTGCTGGGGCCAACGTCCTGACTTTC	CASGQASAGANVLTF
-	-	TRBJ1-1	TRBV10-3	TGTGCCATCAGTGACAATGTAGGGGGGAAGGGTGGCGCTGAAGCTTTCTTT	CAISDNVGGKGGAEAFF
-	-	TRBJ1-1	TRBV2	TGTGCCAGCAGTGGGCAGGGGATTGAAGCTTTCTTT	CASSGQGIEAFF
-	-	TRBJ1-1	TRBV10-3	TGTGCCATCAGTGTACCGCACGGTGAAGCTTTCTTT	CAISVPHGEAFF
-	-	TRBJ2-3	TRBV11-2	TGTGCCAGCAGCCTCCCAGGCACAGATACGCAGTATTTT	CASSLPGTDTQYF
once	TRBD1	TRBJ1-2	TRBV7-9	TGTGCCAGCAGTCGGGGACAGTCCCCCTATGGCTACACCTTC	CASSRGQSPYGYTF
-	TRBD1	TRBJ2-7	TRBV5-5	TGTGCCAGCAGCTTTACAGGGGGCTTGACATCCTCCGGGCAGTACTTC	CASSFTGGLTSSGQYF
-	-	TRBJ1-1	TRBV18	TGTGCCAGCTCACCAAATTCCCGGGTGAACACTGAAGCTTTCTTT	CASSPNSRVNTEAFF
-	-	TRBJ1-5	TRBV7-6	TGTGCCAGCAGCTCCTCAGGGGTTGGGGAGCCCCAGCATTTT	CASSSSGVGEPQHF
-	TRBD2	TRBJ2-5	TRBV5-4	TGTGCCAGCAGCTTGGCCGGGACGGGAGGGGAGACCCAGTACTTC	CASSLAGTGGETQYF
once	-	TRBJ2-1	TRBV7-9	TGTGCCAGCAGCCCTCTCGTCCGGGAGCAGTTCTTC	CASSPLVREQFF
once	-	TRBJ2-7	TRBV6-5	TGTGCCAGCAGTTACTCGAAGTCCCACATCGAGCAGTACTTC	CASSYSKSHIEQYF
-	-	TRBJ1-2	TRBV2	TGTGCCAGCAGTGAACTGGGAATTTCTGGCTACACCTTC	CASSELGISGYTF
-	-	TRBJ1-1	TRBV6-5	TGTGCCAGCAGAGCCGGGTCCCTGGGGGCTTTCTTT	CASRAGSLGAFF
-	-	TRBJ1-1	TRBV5-5	TGTGCCAGCAGCTTGGGAGTATGGACTGAAGCTTTCTTT	CASSLGVWTEAFF
-	TRBD2	TRBJ2-7	TRBV11-2	TGTGCCAGCAGCCTCCTAGCGGGAGATGACGAGCAGTACTTC	CASSLLAGDDEQYF
-	-	TRBJ1-2	TRBV7-8	TGTGCCAGCAGCCCGGTTGGGGGGATCCTATATGGCTACACCTTC	CASSPVGGILYGYTF
-	TRBD1	TRBJ1-6	TRBV5-1	TGCGCCAGCAGCTTCAAGGGGGCGGACAATTCACCCCTCCACTTT	CASSFKGADNSPLHF
-	TRBD1	TRBJ2-2	TRBV19	TGTGCCAGTAGCTCCAGGGGGCCCGGGGAGCTGTTTTTT	CASSSRGPGELFF
-	TRBD1	TRBJ1-1	TRBV6-6	TGTGCCAGCCGAGAGACAGGGATCATGAACACTGAAGCTTTCTTT	CASRETGIMNTEAFF
-	-	TRBJ2-5	TRBV2	TGTGCCAGCAGTATACGACCAGGAGGAAGGGAGACCCAGTACTTC	CASSIRPGGRETQYF
-	TRBD1	TRBJ1-2	TRBV27	TGTGCCAGCACCAACAGGGGCGCCAGGGATAGCTACACCTTC	CASTNRGARDSYTF
-	-	TRBJ1-1	TRBV7-9	TGTGCCAGCATGGAGAACACTGAAGCTTTCTTT	CASMENTEAFF
-	TRBD1	TRBJ2-6	TRBV5-1	TGCGCCAGCAGCTTGGGGGACAGGGGGCGCTGGGCCAACGTCCTGACTTTC	CASSLGDRGRWANVLTF
-	-	TRBJ2-7	TRBV19	TGTGCCAGTAGTATATCCGCCAGTACCTACGAGCAGTACTTC	CASSISASTYEQYF
once	TRBD1	TRBJ2-1	TRBV4-1	TGCGCCAGCAGCCAGTCGGATGGGACAGGGGAAAATGAGCAGTTCTTC	CASSQSDGTGENEQFF
-	-	TRBJ1-1	TRBV19	TGTGCCAGTAGCTCCCCAGGGGCAGTGATGAACACTGAAGCTTTCTTT	CASSSPGAVMNTEAFF
-	-	TRBJ1-4	TRBV27	TGTGCCAGCAGGACACAGGGCTTGGGCGAAAAACTGTTTTTT	CASRTQGLGEKLFF
once	TRBD2	TRBJ2-1	TRBV4-1	TGCGCCAGCAGCCCCATAGCGGGGGATTCCTACAATGAGCAGTTCTTC	CASSPIAGDSYNEQFF
once	-	TRBJ2-7	TRBV10-3	TGTGCCATCAGTGATCTGAGGTCTACTGAAGAGCAGTACTTC	CAISDLRSTEEQYF
-	-	TRBJ1-2	TRBV7-2	TGTGCCAGCAGCTTAGATGGGGTTGGCTACACCTTC	CASSLDGVGYTF
-	TRBD2	TRBJ2-7	TRBV7-3	TGTGCCAGCAGCTCGAGGCCAGCGGGAGTTCACGAGCAGTACTTC	CASSSRPAGVHEQYF
-	-	TRBJ1-4	TRBV2	TGTGCCAGCAGCAGGACAGTTAATGAAAAACTGTTTTTT	CASSRTVNEKLFF
-	TRBD2	TRBJ2-2	TRBV7-3	TGTGCCAGCAGCCGACTAGCGGGGAACACCGGGGAGCTGTTTTTT	CASSRLAGNTGELFF
-	-	TRBJ1-2	TRBV6-1	TGTGCCGTCTGCAGGCCCCTAGCTAACTATGGCTACACCTTC	CAVCRPLANYGYTF
-	TRBD1	TRBJ2-1	TRBV7-3	TGTGCCAGCAGCCCGGGACAGGGGCTTGAGCAGTTCTTC	CASSPGQGLEQFF
-	-	TRBJ2-2	TRBV27	TGTGCCAGCAGTTTTCTCGAGGAATCCGGGGAGCTGTTTTTT	CASSFLEESGELFF
-	-	TRBJ2-2	TRBV7-3	TGTGCCAGCAGCTTACAGGGTAACACCGGGGAGCTGTTTTTT	CASSLQGNTGELFF
-	TRBD1	TRBJ2-7	TRBV15	TGTGCCACCAGCAGAGATCGTAGGGGACAGGGGACAAGGAGCTCCTACGAGCAGTACTTC	CATSRDRRGQGTRSSYEQYF
-	TRBD1	TRBJ1-2	TRBV10-2	TGCGCCAGCAGTGAATGGAGCATTTGGCAGGGGGCGGGGGATGGCTACACCTTC	CASSEWSIWQGAGDGYTF
-	-	TRBJ2-4	TRBV5-1	TGCGCCAGCAGCGACGGACATTCGAACATTCAGTACTTC	CASSDGHSNIQYF
once	TRBD1	TRBJ1-1	TRBV4-1	TGCGCCAGCAGCCAATTCTCACAGGGGGGGCGCACTGAAGCTTTCTTT	CASSQFSQGGRTEAFF
few	TRBD1	TRBJ2-7	TRBV2	TGTGCCAGCAGTGGCAGACAGGGGTACGAGCAGTACTTC	CASSGRQGYEQYF